This T cell receptor beta chain was recorded in a study of blood T cell repertoires in COVID-19. Overall study: The United States, Italy and Spain provided the acute and convalescent COVID-19 samples. The analysed material was cDNA or gDNA that came from T cells, B-cell-depleted T cells, or PBMCs.

The protocol was immunoSEQ multiplex PCR, while the TCRdb copy is restricted to in-frame clones and leaves out a portion. The sample has around 200,000 clones, roughly 90% seen once. The germline V gene has CDR1 SGHTA and CDR2 FQGTGA. Trimming took 5 bases from V and 3 from J, leaving 12 bases between them. This CDR3 has 14 residues. This chain links TRBV7-3 with TRBJ2-3; D is undetermined. Input material: PBMCs or T cells enriched from blood (not recorded which). This clonotype was sampled from a woman under 30 who had recovered from COVID-19. The chain's CDR3 is CASSEARSTDTQYF. The CDR3 DNA follows: TGTGCCAGCAGCGAGGCTCGGAGTACAGATACGCAGTATTTT. The full variable domain, in which reference TRBV7-3 and TRBJ2-3 provide the parts outside the CDR3, is GAGVSQTPSNKVTEKGKYVELRCDPISGHTALYWYRQSLGQGPEFLIYFQGTGAADDSGLPNDRFFAVRPEGSVSTLKIQRTERGDSAVYLCASSEARSTDTQYFGPGTRLTVL.